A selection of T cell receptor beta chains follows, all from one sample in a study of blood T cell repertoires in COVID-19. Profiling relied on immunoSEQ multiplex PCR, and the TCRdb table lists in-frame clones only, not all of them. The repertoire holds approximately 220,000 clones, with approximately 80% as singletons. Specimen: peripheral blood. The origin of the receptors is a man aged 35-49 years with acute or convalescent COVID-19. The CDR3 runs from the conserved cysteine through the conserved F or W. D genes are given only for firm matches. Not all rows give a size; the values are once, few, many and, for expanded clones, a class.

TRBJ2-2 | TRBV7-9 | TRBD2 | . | TGTGCCAGTGATCGGGGGGGATCGAACACCGGGGAGCTGTTTTTT | CASDRGGSNTGELFF
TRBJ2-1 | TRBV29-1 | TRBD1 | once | TGCAGCGGTGAGGGGACAGGGTTCTCTAATGAGCAGTTCTTC | CSGEGTGFSNEQFF
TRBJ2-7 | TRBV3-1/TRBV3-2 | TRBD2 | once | TGTGCCAGCAGTCTAGCGGCCGCCAGCTCCTACGAGCAGTACTTC | CASSLAAASSYEQYF
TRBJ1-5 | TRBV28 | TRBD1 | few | TGTGCCAGCAGTCAACTTCCCAGGACAGGCTTTAATCAGCCCCAGCATTTT | CASSQLPRTGFNQPQHF
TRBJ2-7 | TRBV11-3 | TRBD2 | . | TGTGCCAGCAGTTTTAGCGGGACTCCCTACGAGCAGTACTTC | CASSFSGTPYEQYF
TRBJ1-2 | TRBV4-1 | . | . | TGCGCCAGCAGCCCAAGCGACAGGAGCGCCTATGGCTACACCTTC | CASSPSDRSAYGYTF
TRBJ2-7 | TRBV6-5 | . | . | TGTGCCAGCAGTTCACAGGAAACCGAGCAGTACTTC | CASSSQETEQYF
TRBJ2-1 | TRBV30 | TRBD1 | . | TGTGCCTGGGGGGATCCGGGACAGGCGACCTACAATGAGCAGTTCTTC | CAWGDPGQATYNEQFF
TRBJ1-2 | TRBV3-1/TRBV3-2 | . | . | TGTGCCAGCAGCCAAGATGGACGGGGAGTTGGCTACACCTTC | CASSQDGRGVGYTF
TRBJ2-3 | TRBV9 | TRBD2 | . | TGTGCCAGCAGCTTAAAGCGGGAGGGCCTAACAGATACGCAGTATTTT | CASSLKREGLTDTQYF
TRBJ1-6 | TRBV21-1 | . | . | TGTGCCAGCAGCAACCGACAGGGGATTAAAAATTCACCCCTCCACTTT | CASSNRQGIKNSPLHF
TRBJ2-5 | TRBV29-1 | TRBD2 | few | TGCAGCGTCTTGACTAGCGGGGGAGGGGAGACCCAGTACTTC | CSVLTSGGGETQYF
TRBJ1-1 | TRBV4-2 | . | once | TGTGCCAGCAGCCAAAAGGACAGCAACACTGAAGCTTTCTTT | CASSQKDSNTEAFF
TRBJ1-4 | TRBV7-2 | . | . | TGTGCCAGCAGCTTCTCAGTCCCCGGAGAAGAAAAACTGTTTTTT | CASSFSVPGEEKLFF
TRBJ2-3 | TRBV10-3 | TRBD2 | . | TGTGCCATCAGGGGACTAGAAGATACGCAGTATTTT | CAIRGLEDTQYF
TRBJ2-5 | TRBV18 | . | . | TGTGCCAGCTCACCACCGGTACAGGGGGGGATGACCCAGTACTTC | CASSPPVQGGMTQYF
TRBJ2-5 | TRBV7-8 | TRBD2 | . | TGTGCCAGCAGCTTTAGACTAGCGGGAGCCCGAGAGACCCAGTACTTC | CASSFRLAGARETQYF
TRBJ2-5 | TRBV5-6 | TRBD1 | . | TGTGCCAGCAGTTCCAGACAGGGTGGTAAGGAGACCCAGTACTTC | CASSSRQGGKETQYF
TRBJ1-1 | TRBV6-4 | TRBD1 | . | TGTGCCAGTGCCAGGGAACAGGGGATGACTGAAGCTTTCTTT | CASAREQGMTEAFF
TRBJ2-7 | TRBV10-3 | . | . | TGTGCCACTTTACACGACTCCTACGAGCAGTACTTC | CATLHDSYEQYF
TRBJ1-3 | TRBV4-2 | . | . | TGTGCCAGCAGCCAAGCTTCGACCGGGGGAAACACCATATATTTT | CASSQASTGGNTIYF
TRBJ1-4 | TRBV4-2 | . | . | TGTGCCAGCAGCCAAGATATGCCCGGTCAGGCGACTAATGAAAAACTGTTTTTT | CASSQDMPGQATNEKLFF
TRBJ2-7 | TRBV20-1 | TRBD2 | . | TGCAGTGCTAGTGGTGGTTCTAGCGGCATTACCTACGAGCAGTACTTC | CSASGGSSGITYEQYF
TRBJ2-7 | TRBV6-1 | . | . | TGTGCCAGCAGTGAAGCGCAAGGACAGAGCTACGAGCAGTACTTC | CASSEAQGQSYEQYF
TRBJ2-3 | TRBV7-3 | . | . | TGTGCCAGCAGCTCGTCTTTCCGAGCTAATAAGTATTTT | CASSSSFRANKYF
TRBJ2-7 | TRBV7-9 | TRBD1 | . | TGTGCCAGCGCCCCAGGGGGTATGTACGAGCAGTACTTC | CASAPGGMYEQYF
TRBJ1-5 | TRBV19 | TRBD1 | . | TGTGCCAGTAGTATAAACAGGGGAAATCAGCCCCAGCATTTT | CASSINRGNQPQHF
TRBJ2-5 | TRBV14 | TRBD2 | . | TGTGCCAGCAGCCAAGGTTTACTAGCGGGAAAAGAGACCCAGTACTTC | CASSQGLLAGKETQYF
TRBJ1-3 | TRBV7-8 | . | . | TGTGCCAGCAGCCCGGGGACTGCTATTGGAAACACCATATATTTT | CASSPGTAIGNTIYF
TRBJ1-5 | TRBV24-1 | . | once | TGTGCCACCAGTGAATTTACCGAGGATCAGCCCCAGCATTTT | CATSEFTEDQPQHF
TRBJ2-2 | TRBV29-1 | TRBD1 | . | TGCAGCGCTATTGAAGACAGGGCCCACGGGGAGCTGTTTTTT | CSAIEDRAHGELFF
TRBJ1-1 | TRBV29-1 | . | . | TGCAGCGTTAAAACAGGAGAAGCTTTCTTT | CSVKTGEAFF
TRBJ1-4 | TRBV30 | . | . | TGTGCCTGGAGTTTGACTGGCCCTAATGAAAAACTGTTTTTT | CAWSLTGPNEKLFF
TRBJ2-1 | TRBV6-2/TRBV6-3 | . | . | TGTGCCAGCAGTTACCCTGACACAGGGATGTATGAGCAGTTCTTC | CASSYPDTGMYEQFF
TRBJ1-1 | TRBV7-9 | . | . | TGTGCCAGCAGCTCTAACTGGAACACTGAAGCTTTCTTT | CASSSNWNTEAFF
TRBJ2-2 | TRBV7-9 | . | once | TGTGCCAGCAGCTTAGAAAAAGGGGCGACCGGGGAGCTGTTTTTT | CASSLEKGATGELFF
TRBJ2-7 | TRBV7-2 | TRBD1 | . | TGTGCCAGCACCAGATCCGGGACAGGGACCTACGAGCAGTACTTC | CASTRSGTGTYEQYF
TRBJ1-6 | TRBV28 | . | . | TGTGCCAGCATCGACGGGGGGTTTAATTCACCCCTCCACTTT | CASIDGGFNSPLHF